A selection of T cell receptor beta chains follows, all from one sample in a study of human T cells and chemical hapten exposure. A single record per CDR3 protein comes from TCRdb applying MiXCR to the RACE reads. The sample contains tens of thousands of distinct CDR3 sequences, roughly a tenth of which appear only once. The starting material was whole blood, obtained in connection with sensitization to the hapten diphenylcyclopropenone (DPC). The receptor source for this set is a middle-aged woman with alopecia areata. Some clones in this sample may be carry-over from other donors' samples. Both conserved end residues are part of each CDR3. The D gene is left open where the match is weak. Where a row states a size, it is once, few, many or the class of an expanded clone; other rows omit it.

clone_size: few
d_call: NA
v_call: TRBV12-3/TRBV12-4
j_call: TRBJ2-5
cdr3_aa: CASSQGLTQYF
cdr3_nt: TGTGCCAGCAGTCAGGGTTTGACCCAGTACTTC

clone_size: many
d_call: TRBD1
v_call: TRBV6-2/TRBV6-3
j_call: TRBJ1-5
cdr3_aa: CATLRTGEFQPQHF
cdr3_nt: TGTGCCACCTTAAGGACAGGGGAGTTTCAGCCCCAGCATTTT

clone_size: NA
d_call: NA
v_call: TRBV6-6
j_call: TRBJ2-7
cdr3_aa: CASSYSTETYEQYF
cdr3_nt: TGTGCCAGCAGTTATAGCACAGAAACCTACGAGCAGTACTTC

clone_size: NA
d_call: TRBD1
v_call: TRBV20-1
j_call: TRBJ2-1
cdr3_aa: CSARKAKQGDEQFF
cdr3_nt: TGCAGTGCTAGAAAAGCAAAACAGGGGGATGAGCAGTTCTTC

clone_size: NA
d_call: TRBD1
v_call: TRBV29-1
j_call: TRBJ1-5
cdr3_aa: CSVGGQGGNQPQHF
cdr3_nt: TGCAGCGTTGGGGGACAGGGAGGCAATCAGCCCCAGCATTTT

clone_size: few
d_call: NA
v_call: TRBV2
j_call: TRBJ1-5
cdr3_aa: CASQNAQGNQPQHF
cdr3_nt: TGTGCCAGCCAAAATGCGCAGGGAAATCAGCCCCAGCATTTT

clone_size: few
d_call: TRBD1
v_call: TRBV18
j_call: TRBJ2-5
cdr3_aa: CASSPGQGQETQYF
cdr3_nt: TGTGCCAGCTCGCCGGGACAGGGACAAGAGACCCAGTACTTC

clone_size: few
d_call: TRBD1
v_call: TRBV5-4
j_call: TRBJ1-1
cdr3_aa: CASSRDRATEAFF
cdr3_nt: TGTGCCAGCAGCCGAGACAGGGCTACTGAAGCTTTCTTT

clone_size: NA
d_call: TRBD2
v_call: TRBV7-6
j_call: TRBJ2-5
cdr3_aa: CASSLANRLAGRGETQYF
cdr3_nt: TGTGCCAGCAGCTTAGCGAATCGACTAGCGGGGAGAGGAGAGACCCAGTACTTC

clone_size: NA
d_call: NA
v_call: TRBV9
j_call: TRBJ1-2
cdr3_aa: CASSGRSRYGYTF
cdr3_nt: TGTGCCAGCAGCGGACGGTCTCGCTATGGCTACACCTTC